These T cell receptor beta chains were read from a single sample in a study of blood T cell repertoires in COVID-19. Assay: immunoSEQ multiplex PCR; the TCRdb copy retains only in-frame clones and omits some. Here the sample spans under 300,000 clones, roughly four fifths being singletons. Specimen: peripheral blood. The receptors shown here come from a woman aged 55-70 years with active or convalescent COVID-19. The CDR3 runs from the conserved cysteine through the conserved F or W. The D gene is left open where the match is weak. Size is omitted from some rows. Given values are once, few, many or a class for expanded clones.

d_call: TRBD2
j_call: TRBJ2-3
v_call: TRBV7-6
clone_size: once
cdr3_aa: CASSTPRTSTTATDTQYF
cdr3_nt: TGTGCCAGCAGCACCCCCAGGACTAGCACCACAGCAACGGATACGCAGTATTTT

d_call: .
j_call: TRBJ1-2
v_call: TRBV19
clone_size: .
cdr3_aa: CASTSGVGPGYTF
cdr3_nt: TGTGCCAGTACCTCCGGGGTAGGGCCCGGCTACACCTTC

d_call: .
j_call: TRBJ1-2
v_call: TRBV7-2
clone_size: .
cdr3_aa: CASSSGSNYGYTF
cdr3_nt: TGTGCCAGCAGCTCGGGGTCAAACTATGGCTACACCTTC

d_call: TRBD1
j_call: TRBJ1-3
v_call: TRBV6-5
clone_size: .
cdr3_aa: CASSKPGQRLIYF
cdr3_nt: TGTGCCAGCAGTAAGCCGGGACAGAGATTAATATATTTT

d_call: .
j_call: TRBJ1-4
v_call: TRBV5-6
clone_size: few
cdr3_aa: CASSLATDPDEKLFF
cdr3_nt: TGTGCCAGCAGCTTGGCTACCGATCCCGATGAAAAACTGTTTTTT

d_call: TRBD1
j_call: TRBJ1-5
v_call: TRBV10-1
clone_size: .
cdr3_aa: CASRDRGGDNQPQHF
cdr3_nt: TGCGCCAGCAGAGACAGGGGGGGAGACAATCAGCCCCAGCATTTT

d_call: .
j_call: TRBJ1-1
v_call: TRBV5-1
clone_size: .
cdr3_aa: CASSEGLTPIPLMNTEAFF
cdr3_nt: TGCGCCAGCAGCGAGGGACTTACTCCGATTCCCTTAATGAACACTGAAGCTTTCTTT

d_call: TRBD1
j_call: TRBJ1-1
v_call: TRBV7-2
clone_size: few
cdr3_aa: CASSLHRGTEAFF
cdr3_nt: TGTGCCAGCAGCTTACACAGGGGGACTGAAGCTTTCTTT

d_call: TRBD1
j_call: TRBJ1-4
v_call: TRBV30
clone_size: .
cdr3_aa: CAWSPPGTDYREKLFF
cdr3_nt: TGTGCCTGGAGTCCGCCTGGGACAGACTACCGGGAAAAACTGTTTTTT

d_call: .
j_call: TRBJ1-2
v_call: TRBV30
clone_size: .
cdr3_aa: CAWRQVGVPYGYTF
cdr3_nt: TGTGCCTGGAGACAGGTCGGAGTCCCCTATGGCTACACCTTC

d_call: .
j_call: TRBJ2-2
v_call: TRBV7-3
clone_size: .
cdr3_aa: CASSLNPSGNTGELFF
cdr3_nt: TGTGCCAGCAGCCTAAACCCATCGGGGAACACCGGGGAGCTGTTTTTT

d_call: TRBD1
j_call: TRBJ1-2
v_call: TRBV2
clone_size: .
cdr3_aa: CASSEAWTGVHGYTF
cdr3_nt: TGTGCCAGCAGTGAAGCGTGGACAGGGGTTCATGGCTACACCTTC

d_call: TRBD1
j_call: TRBJ1-4
v_call: TRBV15
clone_size: .
cdr3_aa: CAIGQAGGDEKLFF
cdr3_nt: TGTGCCATAGGGCAGGCAGGGGGCGATGAAAAACTGTTTTTT

d_call: .
j_call: TRBJ2-1
v_call: TRBV4-1
clone_size: .
cdr3_aa: CASSQPQTRNEQFF
cdr3_nt: TGCGCCAGCAGCCAACCTCAGACTAGGAATGAGCAGTTCTTC

d_call: TRBD1
j_call: TRBJ2-7
v_call: TRBV18
clone_size: .
cdr3_aa: CASSPQTGMGEQYF
cdr3_nt: TGTGCCAGCTCACCACAGACAGGGATGGGCGAGCAGTACTTC

d_call: TRBD1
j_call: TRBJ1-2
v_call: TRBV7-8
clone_size: .
cdr3_aa: CASSLTEAQGALGYTF
cdr3_nt: TGTGCCAGCAGCCTTACGGAGGCGCAGGGGGCCTTGGGCTACACCTTC

d_call: TRBD1
j_call: TRBJ2-2
v_call: TRBV27
clone_size: .
cdr3_aa: CASRPGQGPTGELFF
cdr3_nt: TGTGCCAGCAGGCCGGGACAGGGCCCCACCGGGGAGCTGTTTTTT

d_call: TRBD1
j_call: TRBJ1-2
v_call: TRBV19
clone_size: .
cdr3_aa: CASSLQGGTNYGYTF
cdr3_nt: TGTGCCAGTAGCCTGCAGGGGGGAACTAACTATGGCTACACCTTC

d_call: TRBD1
j_call: TRBJ1-5
v_call: TRBV6-5
clone_size: .
cdr3_aa: CASGTGSQPQHF
cdr3_nt: TGTGCCAGCGGGACAGGGAGTCAGCCCCAGCATTTT

d_call: .
j_call: TRBJ2-5
v_call: TRBV5-5
clone_size: .
cdr3_aa: CASSLGLVAGQETQYF
cdr3_nt: TGTGCCAGCAGTCTTGGCCTAGTCGCCGGCCAAGAGACCCAGTACTTC

d_call: .
j_call: TRBJ2-2
v_call: TRBV9
clone_size: .
cdr3_aa: CASSSGVPTGELFF
cdr3_nt: TGTGCCAGCAGCTCCGGGGTGCCCACCGGGGAGCTGTTTTTT

d_call: .
j_call: TRBJ2-3
v_call: TRBV2
clone_size: .
cdr3_aa: CASSEGGNTQYF
cdr3_nt: TGTGCCAGCAGTGAGGGGGGAAATACGCAGTATTTT

d_call: .
j_call: TRBJ2-1
v_call: TRBV6-5
clone_size: once
cdr3_aa: CASSSTGYNEQFF
cdr3_nt: TGTGCCAGCAGTTCCACAGGGTACAATGAGCAGTTCTTC

d_call: .
j_call: TRBJ2-7
v_call: TRBV10-3
clone_size: .
cdr3_aa: CAIMNQYEQYF
cdr3_nt: TGTGCCATCATGAATCAGTACGAGCAGTACTTC

d_call: .
j_call: TRBJ1-2
v_call: TRBV2
clone_size: .
cdr3_aa: CASAREQGSLANYGYTF
cdr3_nt: TGTGCCAGCGCGAGGGAACAGGGATCCCTCGCTAACTATGGCTACACCTTC

d_call: TRBD1
j_call: TRBJ2-7
v_call: TRBV6-2/TRBV6-3
clone_size: .
cdr3_aa: CASSYSAQGAYEQYF
cdr3_nt: TGTGCCAGCAGTTACTCGGCACAGGGGGCCTACGAGCAGTACTTC